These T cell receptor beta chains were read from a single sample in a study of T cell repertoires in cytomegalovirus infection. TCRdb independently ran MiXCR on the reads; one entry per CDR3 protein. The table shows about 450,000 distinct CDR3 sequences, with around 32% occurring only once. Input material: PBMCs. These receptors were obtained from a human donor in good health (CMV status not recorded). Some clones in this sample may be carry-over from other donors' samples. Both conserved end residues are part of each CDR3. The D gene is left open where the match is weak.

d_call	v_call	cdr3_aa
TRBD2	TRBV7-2	CASSFRTSGYNGQFF
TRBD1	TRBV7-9	CASSPARGHTGELFF
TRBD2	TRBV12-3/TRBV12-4	CASSPTSGGRDTQYF
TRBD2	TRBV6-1	CASRPRLAGVSSSYNEQFF
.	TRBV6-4	CASSPSPRGPRANEQSF
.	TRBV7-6	CASSSAQGANTEAFF
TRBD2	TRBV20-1	CSASKTSGDKSYEQYF
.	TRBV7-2	CASSYVTGTHNSPLHF
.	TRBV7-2	CASSSPGADTHDF
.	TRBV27	CASSFGQRTDTQYF
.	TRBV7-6	CASSQNPEGFNEQFF
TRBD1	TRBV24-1	CATSGRQPGQRSYEQYF
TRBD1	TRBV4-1	CASSPPGTGYHEQFF
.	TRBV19	CATSRREIYEQYF
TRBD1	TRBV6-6	CASSFDSTGVYNSPLHF
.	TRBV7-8	CASSLVPPGTSNQPQHF
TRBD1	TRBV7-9	CASSLIDRGSSYEQYF
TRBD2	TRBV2	CASSDGFKRGGLKETQYF
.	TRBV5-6	CASSLAGRYTEAFF
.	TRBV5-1	CASSMGRLYGEKLFF
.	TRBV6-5	CASSYSGELRNEKLFF
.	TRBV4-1	CASSQDTVNEAFF
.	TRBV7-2	CASSLAPQGAYEQYF
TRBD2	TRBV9	CASSVGPLAGLQETQYF
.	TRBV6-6	CASSYERVTHPANYGYTF
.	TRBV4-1	CASSQGEESRNEQFF
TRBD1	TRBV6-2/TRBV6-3	CASLDRPSNQPQHF
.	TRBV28	CASSLVGVGTNEKLFF
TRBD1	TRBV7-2	CASSSHAQGAGNQPQHF
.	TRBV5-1	CASSFQGKETQYF
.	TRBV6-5	CASSYLRAGELFF
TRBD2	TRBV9	CASSVDPPSGQKETQYF
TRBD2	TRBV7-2	CASSLARTSGGAGNEQFF
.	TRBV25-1	CASSEGGLGEALF
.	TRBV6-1	CASSESRTEAFF
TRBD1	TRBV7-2	CASSHPGGVSEKLFF
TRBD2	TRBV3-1	CASSLVGAGANTGELFF
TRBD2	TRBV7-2	CASSLGGTRGSYNEQFF
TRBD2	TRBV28	CASRLAGEFSYEQYF
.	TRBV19	CDSSNKYRDRYGYTF
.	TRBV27	CASRMVYNQPQHF
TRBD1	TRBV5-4	CASSFSGTGRAEAFF
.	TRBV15	CATSRDRGGTEAFF
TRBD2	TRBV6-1	CASSGASGGATDTQYF
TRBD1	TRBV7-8	CASSPNRTGRRPQHF
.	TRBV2	CASSGRATSSYNSPLHF
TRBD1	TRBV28	CATGGGNTIYF
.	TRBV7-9	CASSSDPRQYF
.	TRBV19	CATSERKTTDTQYF
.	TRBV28	CASSLLRNTEAFF
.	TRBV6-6	CASSPLGGGGTDTQYF
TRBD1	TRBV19	CASSILQDRAEAFF
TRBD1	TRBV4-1	CASSRPTGGEGYTF
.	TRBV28	CASSTPGFVDEQFF
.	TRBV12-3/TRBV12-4	CASSPTREKETQYF
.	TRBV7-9	CASSFWETEAFF